These 22 T cell receptor beta chains share one sample of origin, sequenced in a study of post-analysis software for immune sequencing data. Findings and limits, study-wide: TRBV5-6, TRBV5-1 and TRBV20-1 were among four to six TRBV segments more frequent in patients than controls.

Their recognized antigens are unknown. The library was made from cDNA and included unique molecular identifiers. TCRdb called the PCR reads again in MiXCR, with one record for every CDR3 protein. This sample has approximately 770,000 distinct CDR3 sequences, with around 42% found just once. What was sequenced was blood. Receptors were obtained from a girl aged 10-17 years with multiple sclerosis.

In its sample, this clonotype was seen a few times. The rearrangement uses TRBV20-1 and TRBJ2-7; tentatively, D is TRBD2 (5 bases). Between the trimmed V and J ends, which lost 5 bases and 2 bases, there was a span of 13 bases. CDR1 and CDR2 (germline): DFQATT, SNEGSKA (reference sequence). CDR3 length: 13 amino acids. CDR3 sequence: CSAVTGLTYEQYF. The CDR3 DNA follows: TGCAGTGCTGTTACCGGACTCACCTACGAGCAGTACTTC.

For the CDR3, the DNA is TGTGCCAGCAGCTCCGAGACGGATGAGCAGTTCTTC. Translated: CASSSETDEQFF. The chain employs TRBV13 and TRBJ2-1; D ambiguous. The V end was cut by 4 bases, the J end by 8 bases, with 9 bases between. This CDR3 comprises 12 residues. Germline CDR1 PRHDT, CDR2 FYEKMQ (reference sequence).

The chain joins TRBV3-1 to TRBJ2-1; 7 bases agree with TRBD2. The V and J ends lost 4 bases and 7 bases, in that order; junction bases with no gene match: 13. Germline CDR1 reads LGHDT; CDR2 reads YNNKEL (reference sequence). The CDR3 extends over 16 amino acids. CDR3 DNA: TGTGCCAGCAGCCCTACCCCGGCTCTCGGGGGGAATGAGCAGTTCTTC. Encoded protein: CASSPTPALGGNEQFF.

Only a few counts were recorded for this clonotype. The chain couples TRBV20-1 to TRBJ2-3, with 7 bases matching TRBD2. The germline V gene encodes CDR1 DFQATT and CDR2 SNEGSKA (reference sequence). After removal of 5 bases from V and 9 bases from J, the junction contained 14 bases not matched to a gene. The CDR3 spans 14 residues. DNA of the CDR3: TGCAGTGCTCTGAGCGGGATTAGTGAGGGGACGCAGTATTTT. Its protein is CSALSGISEGTQYF.

This clonotype was seen a handful of times. This may stem from a read error, because a much larger clone lies one nucleotide away. The chain couples TRBV29-1 to TRBJ2-1; unclear D gene. The CDR3 spans 14 residues. In germline, CDR1 is SQVTM, CDR2 ANQGSEA. V lost 2 bases to trimming and J lost 5 bases, with 13 bases between them. The CDR3 DNA reads as TGCAGCGTTGAATGGCAGGTATCCCACAATGAGCAGTTCTTC. Residues: CSVEWQVSHNEQFF.

This clonotype was seen only a few times. This chain uses TRBV7-9 with TRBJ2-4; weak D call: TRBD2 (5 bases). The CDR3 extends over 14 amino acids. The V end was cut by 2 bases, the J end by 5 bases, with 10 bases between. The V gene's germline CDR1 is SEHNR and CDR2 FQNEAQ (reference sequence). CDR3 nucleotide sequence: TGTGCCAGCAGCTTAATACGAGGGCAAAACATTCAGTACTTC. It yields the protein CASSLIRGQNIQYF.

This clonotype was detected many times. This sequence joins TRBV20-1 and TRBJ2-7, with a tentative D call TRBD1 (7 bases). This CDR3 comprises 18 residues. Germline V gene lookup returns CDR1 DFQATT and CDR2 SNEGSKA (reference sequence). V was pared by 0 bases and J by 1 base, with 22 bases between. CDR3 bases: TGCAGTGCTAGAGATCTTGTCAGGGGGGCCAGGACGTCCTACGAGCAGTACTTC. Translated: CSARDLVRGARTSYEQYF.

The CDR3 DNA sequence: TGCGCCAGCAGCCAAGACAGCGGTGGCACAGATACGCAGTATTTT. It yields the protein CASSQDSGGTDTQYF. The chain couples TRBV4-3 to TRBJ2-3; a possible D gene is TRBD2 (5 bases). Trimming pared 0 bases from V and 1 base from J, leaving 8 bases between. Germline loops: CDR1 LGHNA, CDR2 YSLEER. The CDR3 runs to 15 residues.

This clonotype was recorded a few times. The CDR3 nucleotides are TGTGCCAGCAGCTTGTCCAGCCAGGCAGATACGCAGTATTTT. Translating it yields CASSLSSQADTQYF. V usage is TRBV7-9 and J usage is TRBJ2-3; D unresolved. Germline V gene data show CDR1 as SEHNR and CDR2 as FQNEAQ (reference sequence). The CDR3 consists of 14 residues. The germline V and J ends were trimmed by 3 bases and 4 bases, with 11 bases remaining between them.

The chain recombines TRBV11-2 with TRBJ1-6; TRBD1 aligns across 9 bases. Per germline, CDR1 SGHAT and CDR2 FQNNGV. This CDR3 region has 24 residues. With 1 base clipped from V and 9 bases from J, the junction kept 31 bases outside the gene matches. The CDR3: CASSLGSRQGEVLRSDTHRSPLHF. CDR3 coding DNA: TGTGCCAGCAGCTTAGGTAGCCGACAGGGGGAAGTCTTACGTTCTGATACACATCGTTCACCCCTCCACTTT.

This clonotype was seen only a few times. The chain employs TRBV12-3 or TRBV12-4 and TRBJ1-5; D gene ambiguous. There are 14 residues in the CDR3. The V end was cut by 6 bases, the J end by 0 bases, with 9 bases between. The CDR3 nucleotides read TGTGCCAGCAGCAACGGAATTAGCAATCAGCCCCAGCATTTT. Its translation is CASSNGISNQPQHF.

This clonotype was seen only a few times. The CDR3 protein is CASSDGARDEQFF. The CDR3, as DNA: TGTGCCAGCAGTGATGGAGCGAGGGATGAGCAGTTCTTC. This rearrangement joins TRBV12-3 or TRBV12-4 to TRBJ2-1; D is possibly TRBD2 (5 bases). The CDR3 covers 13 residues. V was trimmed by 5 bases and J by 8 bases, leaving 13 bases between them.

This clonotype showed up just a few times. This chain joins TRBV12-3 or TRBV12-4 and TRBJ1-2; 10 bases map to TRBD1. This CDR3 contains 15 residues. V lost 5 bases to trimming and J lost 5 bases; unmatched junction nucleotides: 8. The CDR3 coding sequence is TGTGCCAGCAGTCCAACTATGGGACAGGGGTATGGCTACACCTTC. It encodes CASSPTMGQGYGYTF.

This clonotype has only one observation. The rearrangement links TRBV7-2 to TRBJ2-2, with 7 bases fitting TRBD2. The CDR3 loop spans 16 amino acids. V trimming: 6 bases; J trimming: 4 bases; junction bases outside the gene matches: 11. CDR1 and CDR2 from the germline V gene are SGHTA and FQGNSA. This CDR3 reads CASSRPTSSFTGELFF. CDR3 DNA sequence: TGTGCCAGCAGTCGCCCGACTAGCTCCTTCACCGGGGAGCTGTTTTTT.

The chain carries TRBV20-1 and TRBJ1-2; possible D gene TRBD1, 5 bases. Germline values: CDR1 DFQATT, CDR2 SNEGSKA (reference sequence). Between the trimmed V and J ends, which lost 1 base and 2 bases, there was a span of 14 bases. This CDR3 contains 15 residues. The CDR3 reads CSARGGGRSNYGYTF. The CDR3 DNA is TGCAGTGCTAGAGGGGGGGGACGGTCGAACTATGGCTACACCTTC.

This clonotype was counted only a few times. The rearrangement links TRBV29-1 to TRBJ2-1, with 9 bases fitting TRBD2. Germline lookup yields CDR1 SQVTM and CDR2 ANQGSEA. With 4 bases clipped from V and 5 bases from J, the junction kept 6 bases outside the gene matches. The CDR3 is 14 residues long. The CDR3 sequence: CSVGRLAVNNEQFF. CDR3 DNA: TGCAGCGTTGGGAGACTAGCGGTAAACAATGAGCAGTTCTTC.

The chain uses TRBV3-1 and TRBJ1-4; no definite D call. V was clipped by 4 bases and J by 7 bases, with 10 bases between them. Per germline, CDR1 LGHDT and CDR2 YNNKEL (reference sequence). The CDR3 contains 13 residues. The CDR3 loop reads CASSPRGGEKLFF. In DNA, the CDR3 is TGTGCCAGCAGCCCCAGAGGTGGTGAAAAACTGTTTTTT.

This clonotype has more than one count but fewer than ten. The gene calls are TRBV7-2 and TRBJ2-3; 7 bases fit TRBD2. Trimming at V came to 5 bases and at J to 1 base, leaving 6 bases not matched to a gene. Germline CDR1 reads SGHTA; CDR2 reads FQGNSA. CDR3 length: 15 residues. The CDR3 coding sequence is TGTGCCAGCAGCGCTAGACTAGCCGGCACAGATACGCAGTATTTT. It translates to CASSARLAGTDTQYF.

The chain recombines TRBV29-1 with TRBJ1-2; no clear D gene. CDR3 length: 11 amino acids. V dropped 4 bases and J dropped 7 bases, with 10 bases sitting between them. Germline V gene sequence: CDR1 SQVTM, CDR2 ANQGSEA. CDR3 loop: CSVVWDSGYTF. The CDR3 nucleotides read TGCAGCGTTGTTTGGGATTCTGGCTACACCTTC.

V and J are TRBV12-3 or TRBV12-4 and TRBJ2-1; 7 bases map to TRBD2. The V gene end was trimmed by 8 bases and the J gene end by 7 bases; junction bases not matched to a gene: 2. This CDR3 region has 11 residues. The DNA for the CDR3 is TGTGCCAGCGGGGGGGGTAATGAGCAGTTCTTC. Amino acids: CASGGGNEQFF.

The chain carries TRBV4-2 and TRBJ1-2, with D tentatively TRBD1 (6 bases). The CDR3 consists of 14 residues. V was trimmed by 1 base and J by 3 bases, leaving 9 bases between them. Germline V CDR1 and CDR2: LGHNA, YNFKEQ. The CDR3 sequence: CASSQGRQDYGYTF. CDR3 nucleotide sequence: TGTGCCAGCAGCCAAGGTCGACAGGACTATGGCTACACCTTC.

CDR3 sequence (DNA): TGTGCCATCAGTGAGTGGGCCGGGACTAGCGACTACAATGAGCAGTTCTTC. It specifies CAISEWAGTSDYNEQFF. The V gene is TRBV10-3, the J gene TRBJ2-1, with TRBD2 matching 10 bases. V lost 1 base to trimming and J lost 3 bases; unmatched junction nucleotides: 6. The CDR3 runs to 17 residues. In germline, CDR1 is ENHRY, CDR2 SYGVKD.